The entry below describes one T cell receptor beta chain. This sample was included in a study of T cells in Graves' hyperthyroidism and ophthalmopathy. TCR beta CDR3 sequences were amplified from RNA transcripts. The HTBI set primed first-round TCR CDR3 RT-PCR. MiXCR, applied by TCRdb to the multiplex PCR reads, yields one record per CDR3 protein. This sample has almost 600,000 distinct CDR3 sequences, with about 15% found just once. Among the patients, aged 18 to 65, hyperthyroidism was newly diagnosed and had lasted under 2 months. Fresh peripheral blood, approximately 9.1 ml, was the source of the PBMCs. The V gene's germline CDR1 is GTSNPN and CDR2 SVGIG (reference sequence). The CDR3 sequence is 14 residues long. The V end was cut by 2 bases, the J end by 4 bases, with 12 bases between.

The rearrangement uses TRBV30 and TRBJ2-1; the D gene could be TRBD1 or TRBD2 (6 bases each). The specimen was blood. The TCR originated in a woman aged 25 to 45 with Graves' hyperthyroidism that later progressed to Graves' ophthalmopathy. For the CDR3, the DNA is TGTGCCTGGAGTAGGGGGGAGAGGTACAATGAGCAGTTCTTC. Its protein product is CAWSRGERYNEQFF.